The 10 T cell receptor beta chains listed next were all sequenced from one sample in a study of CXCR3-negative and CXCR3-positive naive CD8 T cells. Points from the study as a whole: More hydrophobic TRB CDR3s occurred in CXCR3-positive than in CXCR3-negative naive cells.

Their cognate antigens are unknown. 5' RACE that incorporated UMI labels was used to prepare the TRB cDNA libraries. TCRdb reprocessed the 5' RACE reads and keeps a single row for each CDR3 protein, giving no DNA. Found here are 130,000 to 150,000 distinct CDR3 sequences; the top ten clones hold 0.25% to 0.3%. Material for sequencing was naive CXCR3+ CD8+ T cells from blood. Subset reported: CD45RO-CCR7+CD27+CD95- naive CD8+ T cells expressing CXCR3 (TNR3+). The receptors were gathered from a human donor in good health. Some clones in this sample may be carry-over from other donors' samples.

CDR3 sequence: CASSGDRANTGELFF. This chain links TRBV12-3 or TRBV12-4 with TRBJ2-2; TCRdb's assignment of TRBD1 cannot be checked, as there is no DNA. The CDR3 spans 15 residues.

The chain couples TRBV14 to TRBJ2-1; TCRdb lists TRBD2, though no DNA is available to test this call. The CDR3 length is 15 residues. Looked up from germline, CDR1 is SGHDN and CDR2 is FVKESK. This CDR3 is CASSQGLAGGGEQFF.

The gene calls are TRBV28 and TRBJ2-1; the D call of TRBD1 rests on TCRdb alone, since no DNA is present to check it. From germline, CDR1 is MDHEN and CDR2 SYDVKM. The CDR3 consists of 16 residues. CDR3 in amino acids: CASSLGTAGSYNEQFF.

The rearrangement joins TRBV12-3 or TRBV12-4 to TRBJ1-5; TCRdb's assignment of TRBD1 cannot be checked, as there is no DNA. The CDR3 is made up of 11 amino acids. The CDR3 sequence is CASSGGQPQHF.

The rearrangement uses TRBV7-9 and TRBJ2-1; TCRdb picks TRBD2, but there is no DNA to check that call. CDR1 and CDR2 from the germline V gene are SEHNR and FQNEAQ (reference sequence). This CDR3 is built from 15 residues. The CDR3 loop reads CASSSTTGDGDEQFF.

The chain has TRBV7-7 and TRBJ2-7; the D call from TCRdb, TRBD1, cannot be confirmed without DNA. Germline CDR1 SSHAT, CDR2 FNYEAQ (reference sequence). This CDR3 has 14 residues. This CDR3 reads CASSLEQGTYEQYF.

The gene calls are TRBV2 and TRBJ1-1; TCRdb proposes TRBD1, but this gene call is untestable without DNA. Germline V gives CDR1 SNHLY, CDR2 FYNNEI. This CDR3 spans 13 amino acids. CDR3 residues: CASSEPGAPEAFF.

Here the CDR3 reads CASSPGTGPFREYF. The chain carries TRBV6-2 or TRBV6-3 and TRBJ2-7; the TCRdb D gene call, TRBD1, has no DNA to confirm it. The CDR3 spans 14 residues. Germline V gives CDR1 MNHEY, CDR2 SVGEGT.

The V gene is TRBV4-3, the J gene TRBJ1-2. Looked up from germline, CDR1 is LGHNA and CDR2 is YSLEER. The CDR3 has 13 residues. This CDR3 reads CASSQGTALGYTF.

The gene calls are TRBV20-1 and TRBJ2-2; the D gene TCRdb calls, TRBD2, cannot be checked with no DNA. The CDR3 has 13 residues. CDR1 DFQATT and CDR2 SNEGSKA come from the germline V gene (reference sequence). CDR3 protein: CRLEREKTGELFF.